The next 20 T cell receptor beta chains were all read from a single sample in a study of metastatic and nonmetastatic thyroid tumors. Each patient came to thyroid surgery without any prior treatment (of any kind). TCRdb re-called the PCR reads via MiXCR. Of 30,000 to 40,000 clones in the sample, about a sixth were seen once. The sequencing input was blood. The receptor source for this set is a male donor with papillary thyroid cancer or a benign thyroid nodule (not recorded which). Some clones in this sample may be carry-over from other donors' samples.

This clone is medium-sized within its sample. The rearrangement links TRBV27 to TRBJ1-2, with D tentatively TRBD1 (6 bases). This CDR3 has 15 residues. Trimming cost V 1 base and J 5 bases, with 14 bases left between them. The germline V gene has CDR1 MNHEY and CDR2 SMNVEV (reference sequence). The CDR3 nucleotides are TGTGCCAGCAGTTTATACGGGGGCGCAGAATATGGCTACACCTTC. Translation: CASSLYGGAEYGYTF.

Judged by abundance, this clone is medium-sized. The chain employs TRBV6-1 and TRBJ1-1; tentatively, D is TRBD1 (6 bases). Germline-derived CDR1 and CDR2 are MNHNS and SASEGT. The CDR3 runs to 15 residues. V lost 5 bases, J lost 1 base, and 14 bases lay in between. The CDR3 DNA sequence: TGTGCCAGCAGTAAGGTACAGGGACCGAACACTGAAGCTTTCTTT. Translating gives CASSKVQGPNTEAFF.

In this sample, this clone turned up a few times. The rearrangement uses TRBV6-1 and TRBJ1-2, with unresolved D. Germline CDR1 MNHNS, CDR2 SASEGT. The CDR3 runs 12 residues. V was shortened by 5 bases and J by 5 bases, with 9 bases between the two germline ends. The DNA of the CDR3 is TGTGCCAGCAGTCGGAGGGCGTATGGCTACACCTTC. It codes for CASSRRAYGYTF.

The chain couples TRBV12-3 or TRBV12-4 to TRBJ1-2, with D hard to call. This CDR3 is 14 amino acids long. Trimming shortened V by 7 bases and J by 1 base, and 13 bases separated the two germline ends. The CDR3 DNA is TGTGCCAGCAATTACGGCGGCGGTAACTATGGCTACACCTTC. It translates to CASNYGGGNYGYTF.

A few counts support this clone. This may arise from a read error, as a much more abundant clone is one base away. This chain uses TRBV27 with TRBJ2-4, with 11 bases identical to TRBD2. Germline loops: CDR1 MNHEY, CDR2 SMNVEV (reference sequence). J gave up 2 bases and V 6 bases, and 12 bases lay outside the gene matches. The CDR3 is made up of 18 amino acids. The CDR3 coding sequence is TGTGCCAGCAGCGAACTAGCGGGAGTGTATAGGACCAAAAACATTCAGTACTTC. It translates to CASSELAGVYRTKNIQYF.

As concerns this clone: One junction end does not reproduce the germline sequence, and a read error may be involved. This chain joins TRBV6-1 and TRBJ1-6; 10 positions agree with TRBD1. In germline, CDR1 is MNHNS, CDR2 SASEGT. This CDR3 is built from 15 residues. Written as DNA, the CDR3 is TGTGCCAGCAGAACCCAGGGGACAGGGGAATCACCCCTCTACTTT. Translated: CASRTQGTGESPLYF.

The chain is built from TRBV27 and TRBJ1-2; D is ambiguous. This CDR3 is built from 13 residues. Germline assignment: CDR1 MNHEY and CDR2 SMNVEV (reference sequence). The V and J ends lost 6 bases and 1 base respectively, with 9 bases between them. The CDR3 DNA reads TGTGCCAGCAGCCAGGAGGGTAACTATGGCTACACCTTC. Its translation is CASSQEGNYGYTF.

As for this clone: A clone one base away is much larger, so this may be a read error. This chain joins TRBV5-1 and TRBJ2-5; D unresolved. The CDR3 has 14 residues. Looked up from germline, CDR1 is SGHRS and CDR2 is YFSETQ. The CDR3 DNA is TGCTCCAGCAAGGCAGAACCTATTATAGAGACCCAGTACTTC. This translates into CSSKAEPIIETQYF.

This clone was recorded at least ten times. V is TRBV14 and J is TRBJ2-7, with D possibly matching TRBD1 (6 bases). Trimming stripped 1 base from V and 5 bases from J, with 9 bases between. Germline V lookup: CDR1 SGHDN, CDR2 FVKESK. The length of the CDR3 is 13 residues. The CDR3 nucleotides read TGTGCCAGCAGCCAAGCATACAGGGACGAGCAGTACTTC. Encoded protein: CASSQAYRDEQYF.

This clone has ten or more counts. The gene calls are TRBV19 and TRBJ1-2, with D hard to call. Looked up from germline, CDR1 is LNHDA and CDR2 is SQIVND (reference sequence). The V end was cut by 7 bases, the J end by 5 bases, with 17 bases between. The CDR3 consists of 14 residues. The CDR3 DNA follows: TGTGCCAGTAAGAAGAACACTGAGCTGTATGGCTACACCTTC. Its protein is CASKKNTELYGYTF.

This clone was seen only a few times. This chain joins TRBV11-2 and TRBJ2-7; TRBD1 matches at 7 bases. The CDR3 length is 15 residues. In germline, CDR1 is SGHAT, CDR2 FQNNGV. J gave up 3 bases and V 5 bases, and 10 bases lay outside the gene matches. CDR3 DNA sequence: TGTGCCAGCAGCCCTGTGACAGGGCAATACTACGAGCAGTACTTC. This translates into CASSPVTGQYYEQYF. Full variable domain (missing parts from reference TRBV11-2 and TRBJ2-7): EAGVAQSPRYKIIEKRQSVAFWCNPISGHATLYWYQQILGQGPKLLIQFQNNGVVDDSQLPKDRFSAERLKGVDSTLKIQPAKLEDSAVYLCASSPVTGQYYEQYFGPGTRLTVT.

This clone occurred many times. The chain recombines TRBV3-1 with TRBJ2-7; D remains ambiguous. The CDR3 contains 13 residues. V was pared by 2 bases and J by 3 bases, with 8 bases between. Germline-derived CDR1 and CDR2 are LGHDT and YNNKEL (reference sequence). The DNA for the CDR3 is TGTGCCAGCAGCCAATTCGATGGCTACGAGCAGTACTTC. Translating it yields CASSQFDGYEQYF.

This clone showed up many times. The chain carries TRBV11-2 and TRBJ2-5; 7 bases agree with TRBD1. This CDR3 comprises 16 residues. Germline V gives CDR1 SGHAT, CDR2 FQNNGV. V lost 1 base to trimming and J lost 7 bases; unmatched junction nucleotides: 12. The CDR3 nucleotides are TGTGCCAGCAGCTTAGGAGAGACAGGGCTAGAAGGGACCCAGTACTTC. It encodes CASSLGETGLEGTQYF.

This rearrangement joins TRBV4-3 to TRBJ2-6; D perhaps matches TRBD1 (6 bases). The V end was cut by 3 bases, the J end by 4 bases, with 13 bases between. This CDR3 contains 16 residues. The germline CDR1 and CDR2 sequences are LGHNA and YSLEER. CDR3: CASSQSRGYGANVLTF. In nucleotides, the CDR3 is TGCGCCAGCAGCCAGAGCAGGGGTTACGGGGCCAACGTCCTGACTTTC.

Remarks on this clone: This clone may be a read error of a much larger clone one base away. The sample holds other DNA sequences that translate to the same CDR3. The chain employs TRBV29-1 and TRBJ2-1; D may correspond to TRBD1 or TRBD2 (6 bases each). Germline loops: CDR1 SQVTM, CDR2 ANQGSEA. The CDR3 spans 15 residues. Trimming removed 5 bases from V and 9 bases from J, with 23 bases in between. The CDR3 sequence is CSVPRPGGPSFEQFF. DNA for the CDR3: TGCAGCGTTCCAAGGCCTGGGGGGCCAAGTTTTGAGCAGTTCTTC.

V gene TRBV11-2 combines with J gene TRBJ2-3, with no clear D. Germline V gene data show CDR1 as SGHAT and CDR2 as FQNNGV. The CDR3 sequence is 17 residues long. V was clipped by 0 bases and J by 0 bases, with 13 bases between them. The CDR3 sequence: CASSLDPASTSTDTQYF. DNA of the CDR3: TGTGCCAGCAGCTTAGATCCGGCCAGTACTAGCACAGATACGCAGTATTTT.

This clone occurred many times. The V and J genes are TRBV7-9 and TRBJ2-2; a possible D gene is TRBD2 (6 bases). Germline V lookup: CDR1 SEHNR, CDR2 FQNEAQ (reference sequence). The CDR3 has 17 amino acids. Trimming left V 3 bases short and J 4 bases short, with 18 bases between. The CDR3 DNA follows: TGTGCCAGCAGCTTTGGAGGGGCCAACCGGCCCACCGGGGAGCTGTTTTTT. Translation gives CASSFGGANRPTGELFF.

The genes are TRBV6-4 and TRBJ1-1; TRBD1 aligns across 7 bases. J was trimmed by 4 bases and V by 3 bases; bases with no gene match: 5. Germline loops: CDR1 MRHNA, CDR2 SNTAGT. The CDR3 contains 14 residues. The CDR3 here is CASSEGTGVTEAFF. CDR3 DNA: TGTGCCAGCAGTGAAGGCACAGGGGTCACTGAAGCTTTCTTT.

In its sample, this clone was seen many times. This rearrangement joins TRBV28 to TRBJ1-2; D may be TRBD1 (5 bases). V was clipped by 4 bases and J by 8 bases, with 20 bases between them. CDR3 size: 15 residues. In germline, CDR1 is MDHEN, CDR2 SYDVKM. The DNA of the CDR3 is TGTGCCAGCAGTTCCCCGGGACCCCCAAGAAGGGGCTACACCTTC. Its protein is CASSSPGPPRRGYTF.

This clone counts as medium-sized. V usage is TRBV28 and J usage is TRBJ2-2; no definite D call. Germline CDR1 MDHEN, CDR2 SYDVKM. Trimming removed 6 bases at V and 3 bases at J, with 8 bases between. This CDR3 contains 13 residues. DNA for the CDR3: TGTGCCAGCAGGGGTGGGGACACCGGGGAGCTGTTTTTT. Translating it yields CASRGGDTGELFF.